Given below is one T cell receptor beta chain in context. This entry comes from a study of T cells in Graves' hyperthyroidism and ophthalmopathy. Trimming took 5 bases from V and 2 from J, leaving 12 bases between them. The CDR3 has 13 residues. Germline CDR1 SQVTM, CDR2 ANQGSEA. TCR beta CDR3 regions were amplified from RNA transcripts. First-round RT-PCR targeting the TCR CDR3 was performed with the HTBI primer set. TCRdb reprocessed the multiplex PCR reads with MiXCR, giving one entry per CDR3 protein. Of almost 600,000 distinct CDR3 sequences listed, 46% are singletons. The sequencing input was peripheral blood or thyroid tissue (not recorded which). The J gene is TRBJ1-1, the V gene TRBV29-1; D call uncertain. The TCR sequence derives from a woman aged 18 to 35 with Graves' hyperthyroidism. The CDR3 DNA follows: TGCAGCGTTACAGAGAATGGAAACACTGAAGCTTTCTTT. Amino acids: CSVTENGNTEAFF.